A single TCR beta chain is shown here with its context. Its antigen is not yet known. No base qualities exist here, and no much larger clone lies one base off it. Libraries came from the immunoSEQ multiplex PCR assay. For the multiplex PCR, a mixture combining 60 forward primers for TCR Vbeta segments and 13 reverse primers for TCR Jbeta segments was used. The CDR3 region of rearranged TCR beta genes was amplified from genomic DNA by a multiplex PCR assay. The amplified TCR beta libraries were sequenced on the Illumina HiSeq System as 87-base-pair reads. Regarding the original processing steps: A later analysis tallied 70 million to 100 million unique TCR beta chains across the 610 or so repertoires, and about 10 million of those chains were shared by two or more donors. To remove PCR and sequencing errors, raw reads were error-corrected and collapsed into unique sequences using a nearest-neighbor algorithm that merged closely related sequences. CDR3 sequences were aligned to IMGT reference sequences to assign V, D and J gene segments. Each retained sequence needed at least a six-nucleotide match to both a V gene segment and a J gene segment. Rearrangements were called productive when the CDR3 lacked stop codons and stayed in frame with V and J; all others were non-productive. CDR3 was defined according to IMGT convention as the region running from the second conserved V-encoded cysteine to the conserved J-encoded phenylalanine. Sequences without an unambiguous match to a single V gene segment were excluded from the earlier analysis of 500 to 700 of the donors. In an earlier analysis of some 590 of the donors, V segments were called functional above 56.7% productive rearrangements and were called segregating when the between-donor standard deviation exceeded 5%. A statistical classification framework was built for diagnosing cytomegalovirus status from the catalog of TCR beta chain sequences. In a later analysis, V and J genes were assigned by comparing TCR nucleotide sequences against IMGT/GENE-DB human TR gene sequences. The TCRdist pipeline was used in a later analysis to assign CDR3 sequences and most-parsimonious VDJ recombination scenarios. A later analysis defined each TCR beta chain by its CDR3 amino acid sequence plus V-gene family, and excluded reads lacking a unique V-gene family. In a later analysis, around 600 highly shared, low-generation-probability nucleotide sequences were removed to address suspected cross-contamination and a sequencing artifact. A later analysis calculated a clonal expansion index for each public chain from normalized within-repertoire ranks of inferred template counts. In a later analysis, generation probabilities were computed with a VDJ recombination model fitted to out-of-frame rearrangements, and the resulting probabilities were checked against IGoR. In a later analysis, TCR-TCR, TCR-HLA and TCR-CMV co-occurrence was scored with hypergeometric tests, and a repertoire-size bias correction was applied to TCR pairs. False discovery rates were estimated in a later analysis by permuting HLA or CMV assignments 20 times. In a later analysis, co-occurring TCRs were grouped using DBSCAN, and TCRdist sequence similarity was added for clustering within HLA-allele-positive subsets. Co-occurrence clustering excluded repertoires with fewer than 30,000 or more than 120,000 public chains, plus five with anomalous nucleotide sharing. TCRdb limited this immuneACCESS table to in-frame rearrangements with V and J called. A share of clones is missing; checked studies link under half to unresolved V genes, and the rest is unexplained. That table furnishes V, J and clone size, whereas the DNA furnished D and trimming. The sample table lists about 83,000 clones, about four fifths of them with a count of one. The ten largest clonotypes hold over 1.5% of the sample.

The cohort comprised fewer than 700 healthy bone marrow donors. All cohort members were sampled while nominally healthy, although unrecorded immune exposures were likely present. The donor was CMV seronegative and belonged to the group of 352 seronegative cohort members. Each donor provided a peripheral blood sample, and peripheral blood mononuclear cells were used for TCR beta sequencing. The Qiagen DNeasy Blood Extraction Kit was used to extract genomic DNA from the blood cell samples. The CDR3 measures 15 amino acids from cysteine to phenylalanine. Solely the CDR3 DNA is kept, with 45 bases framed from the first base. The germline V gene specifies MDHEN as CDR1 and SYDVKM as CDR2. Trimming leaves V shorter by 5 bases and J shorter by 6 bases, with the junction holding 8 bases beyond the gene matches. The source of the sample is a study of cytomegalovirus exposure and HLA in healthy donors (dated by TCRdb to the late 2010s). Study-level background: In an earlier analysis of some 610 of the donors, about 260 Gb of sequence data and 90 million to 130 million unique TCR beta sequences from 180 million or so T cells were reported. Approximately 300 gigabases of sequencing data and 70 million to 95 million unique TCR sequences made up an early release that covered over 550 HLA-typed donors. Of the 300 to 500 genotyped donors, 75% to 85% were placed in the genetic ancestry cluster associated with self-reported Caucasian donors. The aim of the study was to test whether cataloging public T cell receptors could identify signatures of past pathogen exposure. The study used immunosequencing to profile the T cell repertoires of some 600 subjects and linked those repertoires to cytomegalovirus serostatus. Along with the approximately 650-subject first cohort, a separate validation cohort of over 90 different subjects was used. To predict cytomegalovirus infection status, the study brought together high-throughput TCR immunosequencing, statistical association of individual TCRs with disease status, and machine learning. A later analysis re-analyzed previously published TCR beta repertoires from roughly 690 donors and added high-resolution HLA genotyping to study TCR occurrence patterns. The later analysis used no new phenotypic data to find candidate immune exposures, relying instead on TCR beta sequences and their occurrence across donors. In an earlier analysis of 550 to 700 of the donors, high-throughput TCR beta sequencing was used to judge whether each TCR beta V gene segment behaved as functional or pseudogenic. Alongside the repertoire data, information on donor age, sex, ethnicity and CMV serostatus was compiled. A later genetic analysis took genome-wide SNP genotypes for about three fifths of the roughly 670 donors and used that subset as a discovery cohort. All discovery cohort repertoires had been generated on a single sequencing platform. Class I and class II HLA loci were covered by the typing at four-digit resolution. Typing coverage differed by locus: A, B, C, DRB1 and DQB1 were typed in about 620-640 donors, DQA1 in 522, DPA1 in 600 to 610, and DPB1 in roughly 450. Several DR-DQ haplotypes were handled as single units for association and clustering, since linkage in the cohort was strong. Among about 400 genotyped donors of the cohort, an average of approximately 220,000 unique TCR beta nucleotide sequences was sequenced per donor, of which roughly 17% were non-productive. Overall study outcomes, separate from this receptor: The classifier was reported to diagnose cytomegalovirus status with high specificity and sensitivity in both the original cohort and the validation cohort. Some IMGT-functional V segments, including TRBV6-2 and TRBV6-3, could not be distinguished by the 87-base-pair reads and were therefore excluded. According to the authors, the approach could potentially be generalized to other disease states and immunological phenotypes. Three of the identified cytomegalovirus-associated TCR beta chains were confirmed in vitro to be specific for cytomegalovirus antigens. The study listed approximately 150 TCR beta chains as associated with cytomegalovirus. In this cohort, only TCR beta chains were sequenced, and detectable features were limited by the absence of alpha or paired-chain data. Several of the top co-occurrence clusters appeared to be linked to parvovirus B19, influenza, CMV and Epstein-Barr virus, according to a later analysis. Across donors, most TCR sequences were observed very rarely, whereas some public TCRs were present in many individuals. In an earlier analysis of 450 to 750 of the donors, most TCR beta V segments appeared in productive rearrangements about 87% or about 30% of the time, broadly matching IMGT annotations. In a later analysis, most CMV-associated TCR beta chains were found to appear HLA-restricted, with HLA associations seemingly driven largely by CMV exposure. The presence/absence analyses assumed that sequencing depth was roughly uniform across donors, and that assumption may not be true. A later genetic analysis reported fewer N-insertions in productive TCRs among donors in an Asian-associated ancestry cluster than the approximately 700-donor mean. A further reported finding was that TCR beta sequences accurately predicted the HLA-A and HLA-B alleles for most subjects in the first cohort. Strong co-occurrence of HLA alleles, especially DR and DQ, made assigning TCR associations to individual alleles difficult. Correlated functional status among segregating V segments might be attributable to linkage disequilibrium, but an unknown experimental factor could not be ruled out. Roughly 17 rarely observed V segments, including chromosome 9 orphons, were excluded from the earlier analysis of several hundred of the donors because counts were too low. A later analysis found that HLA-associated TCR beta chains were more clonally expanded and had lower generation probabilities than equally common non-associated chains. In a later analysis, TCR association rates were found to vary across HLA loci, with the most associated TCRs seen for DRB1 alleles and the fewest for HLA-C alleles. The sequencing pipeline was judged likely to have produced a cluster of highly shared sequence variants as a technical artifact. A later genetic analysis associated a missense DCLRE1C variant with V-gene and J-gene trimming of TCR beta chains, and an independent cohort replicated the association. Because HLA typing was missing for some donors at each locus, association tests included only the typed subset. A later analysis associated 15,000 to 20,000 TCR beta sequences with specific HLA alleles at a false discovery rate of 0.05. Immune exposure information for the cohort was limited to CMV serostatus.

What was sequenced was PBMCs. This receptor was identified in a woman in her thirties in good health and CMV-seronegative. The chain couples TRBV28 to TRBJ2-3; TRBD2 matches 10 bases in the middle. In nucleotide form, the sequence is TGTGCCAGCAGTCCCCTAGCGGGAGTCGAGGATACGCAGTATTTT. Its protein reads: CASSPLAGVEDTQYF.